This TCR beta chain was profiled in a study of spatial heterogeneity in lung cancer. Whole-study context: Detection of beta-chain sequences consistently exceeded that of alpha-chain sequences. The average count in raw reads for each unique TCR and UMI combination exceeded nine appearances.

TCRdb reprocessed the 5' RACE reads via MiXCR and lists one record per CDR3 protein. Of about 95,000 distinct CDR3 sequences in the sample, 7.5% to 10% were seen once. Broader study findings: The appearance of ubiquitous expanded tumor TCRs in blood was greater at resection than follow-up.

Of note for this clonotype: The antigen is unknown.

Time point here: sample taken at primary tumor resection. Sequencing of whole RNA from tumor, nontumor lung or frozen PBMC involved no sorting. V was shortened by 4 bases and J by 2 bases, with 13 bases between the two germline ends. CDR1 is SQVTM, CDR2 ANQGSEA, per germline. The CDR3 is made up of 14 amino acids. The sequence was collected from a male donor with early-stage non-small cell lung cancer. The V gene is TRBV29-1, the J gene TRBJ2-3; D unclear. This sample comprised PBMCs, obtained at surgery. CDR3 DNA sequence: TGCAGCGTTGGAAGGGCAGCCTACACAGATACGCAGTATTTT. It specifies CSVGRAAYTDTQYF.